These 23 T cell receptor beta chains share one sample of origin, sequenced in a study of blood T cell repertoires in COVID-19. Here immunoSEQ multiplex PCR was the method, and the copy in TCRdb shows in-frame clones only, minus some. The table includes 150,000 to 200,000 clones, approximately 93% detected once. Specimen: peripheral blood. The receptor source for this set is a woman aged 55-70 years with COVID-19, enrolled during active disease.

CDR3 amino acids: CASSWTVSGNTIYF. CDR3 bases: TGTGCCAGCAGTTGGACAGTCTCTGGAAACACCATATATTTT. The chain uses TRBV6-6 and TRBJ1-3; D perhaps matches TRBD1 (6 bases). V lost 4 bases, J lost 0 bases, and 7 bases lay in between. CDR1 is MNHNY, CDR2 SVGAGI, per germline (reference sequence). This CDR3 contains 14 residues.

The chain uses TRBV7-2 and TRBJ2-2; D is perhaps TRBD1 (5 bases). V shed 2 bases and J shed 6 bases, with 13 bases lying between them. The CDR3 has 15 residues. Germline V gene lookup returns CDR1 SGHTA and CDR2 FQGNSA. The CDR3 protein is CASSLRAGLAGELFF. The CDR3 DNA reads TGTGCCAGCAGCTTACGAGCAGGGTTGGCCGGGGAGCTGTTTTTT.

This chain joins TRBV6-2 or TRBV6-3 and TRBJ1-1; possible D gene TRBD1, 6 bases. Germline assignment: CDR1 MNHEY and CDR2 SVGEGT. V lost 2 bases and J lost 4, with 14 bases in between. The CDR3 is 15 amino acids. CDR3 in DNA: TGTGCCAGCAGTTACCCCGTAACAGGGCTCACTGAAGCTTTCTTT. This codes for CASSYPVTGLTEAFF.

The rearrangement joins TRBV21-1 to TRBJ2-3; the table's D call TRBD2 went unverified against the DNA. TRBV21-1 is a listed pseudogene. The CDR3 is 17 amino acids. The CDR3 reads CASSKGRGLAVTDTQYF. The CDR3 DNA sequence: TGTGCCAGCAGCAAAGGACGAGGACTAGCGGTCACAGATACGCAGTATTTT.

The chain links TRBV19 to TRBJ2-3; perhaps TRBD1 as D (6 bases). CDR1 is LNHDA, CDR2 SQIVND, per germline (reference sequence). V was clipped by 9 bases and J by 2 bases, with 15 bases between them. The CDR3 sequence is 14 residues long. The CDR3 bases are TGTGCCAGCCAGACAGGTCCTTTCACAGATACGCAGTATTTT. It translates to CASQTGPFTDTQYF.

V gene TRBV28 combines with J gene TRBJ1-1, with TRBD1 identical over 7 bases. The CDR3 consists of 14 residues. Germline lookup yields CDR1 MDHEN and CDR2 SYDVKM. With 6 bases clipped from V and 5 bases from J, the junction kept 9 bases outside the gene matches. The CDR3 nucleotides are TGTGCCAGCAGCCAAGGGGGCACGGGGACTGAAGCTTTCTTT. It specifies CASSQGGTGTEAFF.

The J gene is TRBJ2-7, the V gene TRBV6-2 or TRBV6-3, with D unresolved. The V and J ends lost 2 bases and 3 bases respectively, with 5 bases between them. CDR1 is MNHEY and CDR2 is SVGEGT in the germline V gene. The CDR3 consists of 12 residues. The CDR3 region has the DNA TGTGCCAGCAGTTACAACAGCTACGAGCAGTACTTC. This sequence encodes CASSYNSYEQYF.

This rearrangement joins TRBV15 to TRBJ1-4; 7 bases agree with TRBD1. CDR1 and CDR2 (germline): LNHNV, YYDKDF (reference sequence). Germline trimming cut 6 bases from V and 8 bases from J; bases unmatched to any gene: 6. This CDR3 region has 13 residues. CDR3 nucleotide sequence: TGTGCCACCAGGACAGGGATAAGAGAAAAACTGTTTTTT. This encodes CATRTGIREKLFF.

The genes are TRBV12-3 or TRBV12-4 and TRBJ1-2, with D hard to call. The CDR3 has 13 residues. V was pared by 3 bases and J by 2 bases, with 7 bases between. This CDR3 is CASSFLPNYGYTF. The CDR3 DNA follows: TGTGCCAGCAGTTTTCTACCGAACTATGGCTACACCTTC.

The CDR3 region has the DNA TGTGCCATCAAAGGGGACAGGCAAAATCAGCCCCAGCATTTT. Residues: CAIKGDRQNQPQHF. The V call is TRBV10-3, the J call TRBJ1-5, with TRBD1 matching over 8 bases. J lost 4 bases, V lost 7 bases, and 6 bases had no gene match. The CDR3 is 14 residues long. Germline CDR1 is ENHRY and CDR2 is SYGVKD.

The rearrangement joins TRBV2 to TRBJ1-2; TRBD1 aligns across 7 bases. The CDR3 runs to 14 residues. V trimming: 6 bases; J trimming: 6 bases; junction bases outside the gene matches: 10. Per the germline V gene, CDR1 is SNHLY and CDR2 is FYNNEI. The CDR3 sequence: CASRRQGSHHGYTF. CDR3 nucleotide sequence: TGTGCCAGCAGGAGACAGGGTTCCCATCATGGCTACACCTTC.

This chain connects TRBV3-1 (or the pseudogene TRBV3-2) to TRBJ1-1, with 11 nucleotides matching TRBD1. Germline V lookup: CDR1 LGHDT, CDR2 YNNKEL (reference sequence). V lost 2 bases to trimming and J lost 4 bases; unmatched junction nucleotides: 3. The CDR3 runs 15 residues. CDR3 loop: CASSQTGTGGTEAFF. CDR3 bases: TGTGCCAGCAGCCAAACCGGGACAGGGGGCACTGAAGCTTTCTTT.

The CDR3 coding sequence is TGTGCCAGCAGCTTAGTTGAGGGTTACAATTCACCCCTCCACTTT. It encodes CASSLVEGYNSPLHF. This chain uses TRBV7-9 with TRBJ1-6; D gene ambiguous. Trimming left V 1 base short and J 7 bases short, with 11 bases between. CDR1 SEHNR and CDR2 FQNEAQ come from the germline V gene (reference sequence). The length of the CDR3 is 15 residues.

The rearrangement links TRBV5-1 to TRBJ2-1; TRBD1 matches 11 bases. The V segment lost 0 bases and the J segment 7 bases; nucleotides outside the gene matches: 0. The V gene's germline CDR1 is SGHRS and CDR2 YFSETQ. The CDR3 spans 14 residues. CDR3 DNA sequence: TGCGCCAGCAGCTTGGGGGACAGGGGGAATGAGCAGTTCTTC. Translated: CASSLGDRGNEQFF.

This clone was seen a handful of times. The chain uses TRBV27 and TRBJ1-1; D is uncertain. The germline V gene has CDR1 MNHEY and CDR2 SMNVEV (reference sequence). The V end lost 6 bases, the J end lost 1 base, and 9 bases lay between the germline ends. This CDR3 has 13 amino acids. Here the CDR3 DNA reads TGTGCCAGCAGCCTTCTCGGGAACACTGAAGCTTTCTTT. Its protein is CASSLLGNTEAFF.

The CDR3, as DNA: TGTGCCAGCAGTTACGTCTTACCCGGGACAGGGGGCACTGAGCAGTTCTTC. It translates to CASSYVLPGTGGTEQFF. The chain carries TRBV6-2 or TRBV6-3 and TRBJ2-1; TRBD1 matches at 12 bases. Unmatched junction bases numbered 11, after V lost 2 bases and J lost 9 bases. From germline, CDR1 is MNHEY and CDR2 SVGEGT. The CDR3 is 17 residues long.

The chain has TRBV27 and TRBJ1-2, with D possibly matching TRBD1 (5 bases). The CDR3 contains 15 residues. Trimming cost V 0 bases and J 5 bases, with 13 bases left between them. Germline V gives CDR1 MNHEY, CDR2 SMNVEV (reference sequence). This chain's CDR3 is CASSLSFQGWYGYTF. Here the CDR3 DNA reads TGTGCCAGCAGTTTATCGTTTCAGGGATGGTATGGCTACACCTTC.

The V gene is TRBV6-2 or TRBV6-3, the J gene TRBJ2-6; 9 bases agree with TRBD1. This CDR3 is built from 20 residues. The V and J ends lost 2 bases and 2 bases, in that order; junction bases with no gene match: 13. Germline CDR1 reads MNHEY; CDR2 reads SVGEGT. CDR3 in DNA: TGTGCCAGCAGTTACCCCGGACAGGGGAGGCGTGTCGCTGGGGCCAACGTCCTGACTTTC. Its protein product is CASSYPGQGRRVAGANVLTF.

The chain couples TRBV6-1 to TRBJ1-5, with a possible D match to TRBD1 (6 bases). Trimming removed 3 bases at V and 10 bases at J, with 19 bases between. Germline assignment: CDR1 MNHNS and CDR2 SASEGT. CDR3 length: 15 residues. The CDR3 DNA is TGTGCCAGCAGTGAGAGGACAGTCTTAGGGAGTCCCCAGCATTTT. This sequence encodes CASSERTVLGSPQHF.

The chain employs TRBV10-3 and TRBJ2-7; D is possibly TRBD1 (6 bases). Germline V gives CDR1 ENHRY, CDR2 SYGVKD. Trimming removed 5 bases at V and 7 bases at J, with 12 bases between. CDR3 length equals 12 residues. In DNA form, the CDR3 reads TGTGCCATCAGTCAACAGGGTTGGGAGCAGTACTTC. Encoded protein: CAISQQGWEQYF.

This rearrangement joins TRBV9 to TRBJ1-2; maybe TRBD1 (5 bases). Trimming removed 4 bases at V and 8 bases at J, with 18 bases between. The CDR3 covers 14 residues. Germline CDR1 and CDR2: SGDLS and YYNGEE. CDR3 nucleotide sequence: TGTGCCAGCAGCCCCCGACAGCATTTGGGCGGCTACACCTTC. The encoded protein is CASSPRQHLGGYTF. Based on the CDR3 plus reference TRBV9 and TRBJ1-2, the full variable domain is DSGVTQTPKHLITATGQRVTLRCSPRSGDLSVYWYQQSLDQGLQFLIQYYNGEERAKGNILERFSAQQFPDLHSELNLSSLELGDSALYFCASSPRQHLGGYTFGSGTRLTVV.

The chain recombines TRBV7-2 with TRBJ1-5; D remains unclear. V lost 0 bases and J 2 bases, leaving 11 bases between the germline ends. This CDR3 is 16 amino acids long. Germline CDR1 and CDR2: SGHTA and FQGNSA. The CDR3 sequence: CASSLAAPGGNQPQHF. DNA of the CDR3: TGTGCCAGCAGCTTAGCGGCACCCGGGGGCAATCAGCCCCAGCATTTT.

V usage is TRBV19 and J usage is TRBJ1-1; TRBD1 aligns across 7 bases. Germline CDR1 and CDR2: LNHDA and SQIVND (reference sequence). The ends lost 1 base at V and 0 bases at J; junction bases unmatched: 20. CDR3 size: 21 residues. The CDR3 DNA is TGTGCCAGTAGTATAGTGGGCTTAGTGGCACCCCCGGGACAGATGAACACTGAAGCTTTCTTT. It encodes CASSIVGLVAPPGQMNTEAFF.